The 26 T cell receptor beta chains reported below all come from one sample, sequenced in a study of persistence of HIV-infected CD4 T cells. This was the immunoSEQ version 4 assay in survey mode. This table comes from immunoSEQ multiplex PCR, and its TCRdb copy is limited to in-frame clones, with some not included. The data contain 40,000 or so clones, roughly 90% of them seen just once; the ten biggest clones take up approximately 1%. Anti-CD3/anti-CD28 beads served as a nonspecific positive control stimulus. Sorting selected CD4+ T cells upregulating both CD40 ligand and CD69. These receptors are not linked to any known antigen. The sample was CD4+ T cells sorted from PBMCs after approximately 19-hour stimulation, taken from a patient who received antiretroviral therapy. The receptors derive from an adult man with HIV who was CMV-seropositive.

The chain has TRBV24-1 and TRBJ2-3; 7 bases are a match to TRBD2. V was pared by 7 bases and J by 3 bases, with 18 bases of the junction left unmatched. In germline, CDR1 is KGHDR, CDR2 SFDVKD. The CDR3 contains 18 residues. The CDR3 DNA is TGTGCCACCAGCACCCCGGGACGACTAGCCACTGGGACAGATACGCAGTATTTT. Residues: CATSTPGRLATGTDTQYF.

This sequence joins TRBV4-1 and TRBJ2-2, with 8 bases aligning to TRBD1. V was pared by 0 bases and J by 2 bases, with 11 bases of the junction left unmatched. The CDR3 length is 19 residues. Germline V gives CDR1 MGHRA, CDR2 YSYEKL. CDR3 sequence reads: CASSQDSRQGAVNTGELFF. CDR3 nucleotide sequence: TGCGCCAGCAGCCAAGATAGTAGGCAGGGGGCTGTCAACACCGGGGAGCTGTTTTTT.

V usage is TRBV7-9 and J usage is TRBJ1-1, with unresolved D. The V end lost 1 base, the J end lost 3 bases, and 0 bases lay between the germline ends. CDR1 is SEHNR, CDR2 FQNEAQ, per germline (reference sequence). The CDR3 is 11 residues long. CDR3 amino acids: CASSLDTEAFF. CDR3 DNA: TGTGCCAGCAGCTTAGACACTGAAGCTTTCTTT.

This rearrangement joins TRBV2 to TRBJ1-1; unclear D gene. Trimming took 9 bases from V and 4 from J, leaving 12 bases between them. Germline V gene sequence: CDR1 SNHLY, CDR2 FYNNEI. CDR3 length: 12 residues. The CDR3 loop reads CASSPQATEAFF. The DNA of the CDR3 is TGTGCCAGTTCGCCCCAGGCCACTGAAGCTTTCTTT.

This chain links TRBV4-2 with TRBJ1-6, with D possibly TRBD1 on 5 matching bases. With 5 bases removed from V and 13 bases from J, the gap between germline ends came to 18 bases. The length of the CDR3 is 14 residues. Looked up from germline, CDR1 is LGHNA and CDR2 is YNFKEQ. CDR3 in DNA: TGTGCCAGCAGCTCCGGGACCGCCCAGGCGCCCCTCCACTTT. Translated, it gives CASSSGTAQAPLHF.

V usage is TRBV19 and J usage is TRBJ2-7, with 7 bases fitting TRBD2. This CDR3 has 15 residues. The germline V gene encodes CDR1 LNHDA and CDR2 SQIVND (reference sequence). Trimming took 6 bases from V and 4 from J; bases not matched to a gene: 12. The CDR3 here is CASRPVGGSAYEQYF. The CDR3, as DNA: TGTGCCAGTAGGCCCGTGGGGGGGTCGGCTTACGAGCAGTACTTC.

The chain has TRBV29-1 and TRBJ2-7; 10 bases align to TRBD2. The CDR3 contains 13 residues. CDR1 is SQVTM, CDR2 ANQGSEA, per germline. Germline trimming cut 5 bases from V and 6 bases from J; bases unmatched to any gene: 7. This chain's CDR3 is CSVLAGDFREQYF. Written as DNA, the CDR3 is TGCAGCGTTCTAGCGGGGGACTTTCGCGAGCAGTACTTC.

This chain links TRBV18 with TRBJ1-2, with 8 bases lining up with TRBD1. From germline, CDR1 is KGHSH and CDR2 LQKENI. V dropped 6 bases and J dropped 7; count of bases not matched to a gene: 7. CDR3 length: 13 amino acids. CDR3 nucleotides: TGTGCCAGCTCCCGTGGACAGGGCGGTGGCTACACCTTC. Its protein product is CASSRGQGGGYTF.

V usage is TRBV10-3 and J usage is TRBJ1-5; 8 bases align to TRBD1. The CDR3 loop spans 13 amino acids. Germline assignment: CDR1 ENHRY and CDR2 SYGVKD. Germline trimming cut 10 bases from V and 4 bases from J; bases unmatched to any gene: 6. CDR3 sequence (DNA): TGTGCCAGCGGACAGGGTGGAAATCAGCCCCAGCATTTT. This sequence encodes CASGQGGNQPQHF.

The chain joins TRBV6-5 to TRBJ1-6; weak D call: TRBD1 (5 bases). This CDR3 is built from 13 residues. Deletions cut 7 bases from V and 6 bases from J, with 10 bases between. Germline V gives CDR1 MNHEY, CDR2 SVGAGI. For the CDR3, the DNA is TGTGCCAGCAACCAGGGACGTAATTCACCCCTCCACTTT. This codes for CASNQGRNSPLHF.

This clone was observed a single time. The chain uses TRBV27 and TRBJ1-2, with a possible D match to TRBD1 (6 bases). The CDR3 covers 14 residues. Trimming stripped 0 bases from V and 3 bases from J, with 8 bases between. The germline CDR1 and CDR2 sequences are MNHEY and SMNVEV (reference sequence). The CDR3 spells CASSLSRGYYGYTF. CDR3 coding DNA: TGTGCCAGCAGTTTATCGAGGGGGTACTATGGCTACACCTTC.

The chain carries TRBV28 and TRBJ1-4; D unclear. The CDR3 totals 15 residues. V was clipped by 6 bases and J by 7 bases, with 18 bases between them. Germline V gene data show CDR1 as MDHEN and CDR2 as SYDVKM. DNA of the CDR3: TGTGCCAGCAGGAGTGTCCGGGGAGTAATTGAAAAACTGTTTTTT. Its translation: CASRSVRGVIEKLFF.

The genes are TRBV12-3 or TRBV12-4 and TRBJ1-2; the D is unclear. The CDR3 sequence is 11 residues long. V gave up 5 bases and J gave up 2 bases, with 3 bases separating them. As DNA, the CDR3 is TGTGCCAGCAGTGGGAACTATGGCTACACCTTC. Encoded protein: CASSGNYGYTF.

This clone was counted only a few times. The V call is TRBV28, the J call TRBJ1-2, with D possibly matching TRBD1 (6 bases). There are 16 residues in the CDR3. Germline loops: CDR1 MDHEN, CDR2 SYDVKM. The V and J ends lost 4 bases and 2 bases respectively, with 17 bases between them. The CDR3 protein is CASSSQTLDRNYGYTF. In DNA, the CDR3 is TGTGCCAGCAGTTCCCAGACTTTAGACAGGAACTATGGCTACACCTTC.

V and J are TRBV28 and TRBJ2-2; D possibly corresponds to TRBD2 (6 bases). Germline loops: CDR1 MDHEN, CDR2 SYDVKM. The V and J ends lost 5 bases and 5 bases respectively, with 9 bases between them. The CDR3 loop spans 13 amino acids. Written as DNA, the CDR3 is TGTGCCAGCAGTCCCGGGACTACCGGGGAGCTGTTTTTT. Its protein product is CASSPGTTGELFF. Using reference TRBV28 and TRBJ2-2 for the parts outside the CDR3, the full variable domain is DVKVTQSSRYLVKRTGEKVFLECVQDMDHENMFWYRQDPGLGLRLIYFSYDVKMKEKGDIPEGYSVSREKKERFSLILESASTNQTSMYLCASSPGTTGELFFGEGSRLTVL.

In this sample, this clone turned up once. This rearrangement joins TRBV28 to TRBJ2-3; D not certain. This CDR3 is 14 amino acids long. The germline CDR1 and CDR2 sequences are MDHEN and SYDVKM. Trimming cost V 7 bases and J 5 bases, with 16 bases left between them. CDR3 sequence: CASTPGGTGDTQYF. CDR3 nucleotide sequence: TGTGCCAGCACCCCCGGTGGCACCGGAGATACGCAGTATTTT. The entire variable domain, with the rest obtained from reference TRBV28 and TRBJ2-3, is as follows: DVKVTQSSRYLVKRTGEKVFLECVQDMDHENMFWYRQDPGLGLRLIYFSYDVKMKEKGDIPEGYSVSREKKERFSLILESASTNQTSMYLCASTPGGTGDTQYFGPGTRLTVL.

V and J are TRBV4-1 and TRBJ2-1; 7 nucleotides match TRBD2. Germline V gives CDR1 MGHRA, CDR2 YSYEKL. After removal of 4 bases from V and 2 bases from J, the junction contained 8 bases not matched to a gene. There are 16 residues in the CDR3. CDR3 loop: CASSPREAVTYNEQFF. CDR3 bases: TGCGCCAGCAGCCCACGGGAGGCAGTTACCTACAATGAGCAGTTCTTC.

The chain recombines TRBV11-3 with TRBJ2-3; 16 positions agree with TRBD2. The V and J ends lost 5 bases and 6 bases, in that order; junction bases with no gene match: 11. The V gene's germline CDR1 is SGHNT and CDR2 YENEEA. The CDR3 consists of 18 residues. CDR3 in DNA: TGTGCCAGCAGCCGCTCGGGACTAGCGGGGGGGGTTGGCGATACGCAGTATTTT. The encoded protein is CASSRSGLAGGVGDTQYF.

This sequence joins TRBV3-1 (or the pseudogene TRBV3-2) and TRBJ1-1, with a possible D match to TRBD1 (6 bases). With 4 bases removed from V and 1 base from J, the gap between germline ends came to 16 bases. The CDR3 is 16 amino acids. Looked up from germline, CDR1 is LGHDT and CDR2 is YNNKEL (reference sequence). CDR3 coding DNA: TGTGCCAGCAGCCCCCTATCAGGGGCCGCGAACACTGAAGCTTTCTTT. Translating it yields CASSPLSGAANTEAFF.

The chain employs TRBV6-5 and TRBJ1-3; no reliable D call. In germline, CDR1 is MNHEY, CDR2 SVGAGI. The V end lost 7 bases, the J end lost 0 bases, and 10 bases lay between the germline ends. The CDR3 is 14 residues long. For the CDR3, the DNA is TGTGCCAGCACTCGACGGGCCTCTGGAAACACCATATATTTT. Translating gives CASTRRASGNTIYF.

The chain carries TRBV5-4 and TRBJ2-2; D is possibly TRBD2 (5 bases). Germline CDR1 is SGHNT and CDR2 is YYREEE (reference sequence). Between the trimmed V and J ends, which lost 0 bases and 4 bases, there was a span of 10 bases. The CDR3 runs to 15 residues. The CDR3 protein is CASSLAGSATGELFF. The CDR3 DNA sequence: TGTGCCAGCAGCTTGGCGGGATCTGCCACCGGGGAGCTGTTTTTT. The full variable domain, completed using reference TRBV5-4 and TRBJ2-2, is ETGVTQSPTHLIKTRGQQVTLRCSSQSGHNTVSWYQQALGQGPQFIFQYYREEENGRGNFPPRFSGLQFPNYSSELNVNALELDDSALYLCASSLAGSATGELFFGEGSRLTVL.

V gene TRBV6-5 combines with J gene TRBJ1-6; D gene unclear. V was pared by 7 bases and J by 0 bases, with 4 bases between. CDR3 length: 13 residues. From germline, CDR1 is MNHEY and CDR2 SVGAGI. CDR3 region: CASMGSYNSPLHF. In DNA, the CDR3 is TGTGCCAGCATGGGCTCCTATAATTCACCCCTCCACTTT.

The V gene is TRBV11-1, the J gene TRBJ1-4; 8 positions agree with TRBD1. CDR1 and CDR2 from the germline V gene are SGHAT and FQDESV (reference sequence). The CDR3 extends over 12 amino acids. V lost 5 bases, J lost 8 bases, and 1 base stayed unmatched. The CDR3 region is CASSHRGEKLFF. DNA of the CDR3: TGTGCCAGCAGCCACAGGGGGGAAAAACTGTTTTTT.

The V call is TRBV6-5, the J call TRBJ1-2; D is ambiguous. The germline V and J ends were trimmed by 5 bases and 14 bases, with 18 bases remaining between them. CDR3 length equals 12 residues. Germline assignment: CDR1 MNHEY and CDR2 SVGAGI. The CDR3 DNA follows: TGTGCCAGCAGTCCAGATAGGGAGGTTAAGACCTTC. Its translation: CASSPDREVKTF.

The chain joins TRBV30 to TRBJ1-1, with D perhaps TRBD1 (6 bases). This CDR3 has 13 amino acids. Per germline, CDR1 GTSNPN and CDR2 SVGIG (reference sequence). V was pared by 7 bases and J by 3 bases, with 15 bases between. The DNA of the CDR3 is TGTGCCTTGGGGAGGGGGGCCCACACTGAAGCTTTCTTT. Translation: CALGRGAHTEAFF.

The gene calls are TRBV5-8 and TRBJ2-6; 9 positions match TRBD2. The V gene's germline CDR1 is SGHTS and CDR2 YDEGEE. V was clipped by 4 bases and J by 0 bases; unmatched bases: 8. CDR3 length: 18 amino acids. The CDR3 loop is CASSPRGGAYSGANVLTF. In DNA, the CDR3 is TGTGCCAGCAGCCCGCGGGGGGGGGCCTACTCTGGGGCCAACGTCCTGACTTTC.